The 21 T cell receptor beta chains presented below share a single source sample, sequenced in a study of blood T cell repertoires in COVID-19. Some clones are missing from TCRdb's copy, which holds only in-frame ones; the method was immunoSEQ multiplex PCR. The sample lists some 250,000 clones; around 89% were seen once. Sequencing input: PBMCs or T cells enriched from blood (not recorded which). These receptors all stem from a man in his forties or fifties who had recovered from COVID-19.

This clone appeared a single time. The chain carries TRBV5-1 and TRBJ1-1; TRBD1 matches 10 bases. CDR3 length equals 19 residues. In germline, CDR1 is SGHRS, CDR2 YFSETQ. Losses at the gene ends were 0 bases for V and 4 bases for J; bases not matched to a gene: 15. Here the CDR3 DNA reads TGCGCCAGCAGCTTGGGAACCGGGACAGGGGCCGGTCGAGGCACTGAAGCTTTCTTT. Translation gives CASSLGTGTGAGRGTEAFF.

This clone appeared a single time. This sequence joins TRBV5-1 and TRBJ1-2; D gene unclear. The CDR3 has 14 amino acids. The germline V gene has CDR1 SGHRS and CDR2 YFSETQ. V was pared by 0 bases and J by 0 bases, with 6 bases between. This CDR3 reads CASSLDITNYGYTF. The CDR3 coding sequence is TGCGCCAGCAGCTTGGACATAACTAACTATGGCTACACCTTC.

V is TRBV4-1 and J is TRBJ1-2; TRBD1 agrees at 7 bases. V shed 4 bases and J 7 bases; nucleotides not matched to a gene: 15. The CDR3 loop spans 16 amino acids. Germline-derived CDR1 and CDR2 are MGHRA and YSYEKL. In DNA, the CDR3 is TGCGCCAGCAGCCCTTACGAGGGGGCGGAGATTCGTGGCTACACCTTC. Protein sequence: CASSPYEGAEIRGYTF.

The chain employs TRBV7-7 and TRBJ2-1; 9 nucleotides line up with TRBD1. The germline V gene has CDR1 SSHAT and CDR2 FNYEAQ (reference sequence). V shed 2 bases and J 0 bases; nucleotides not matched to a gene: 2. CDR3 length: 16 residues. The CDR3 loop is CASSLTTGGSYNEQFF. In DNA, the CDR3 is TGTGCCAGCAGCTTAACGACAGGGGGCTCCTACAATGAGCAGTTCTTC.

The chain is built from TRBV14 and TRBJ1-4, with 8 nucleotides matching TRBD1. The length of the CDR3 is 13 residues. The V and J ends lost 4 bases and 8 bases, in that order; junction bases with no gene match: 3. CDR1 is SGHDN and CDR2 is FVKESK in the germline V gene. The CDR3 protein is CASSRGQGEKLFF. CDR3 bases: TGTGCCAGCAGCCGAGGACAGGGAGAAAAACTGTTTTTT.

The chain carries TRBV6-6 and TRBJ1-3; 7 bases are shared with TRBD1. The CDR3 totals 14 residues. After removal of 5 bases from V and 3 bases from J, the junction contained 4 bases not matched to a gene. Germline assignment: CDR1 MNHNY and CDR2 SVGAGI (reference sequence). The CDR3 sequence is CASSRQGDGNTIYF. CDR3 bases: TGTGCCAGCAGTCGACAGGGCGATGGAAACACCATATATTTT.

This chain joins TRBV27 and TRBJ2-7; 14 bases are shared with TRBD2. The CDR3 sequence is 16 residues long. CDR1 is MNHEY, CDR2 SMNVEV, per germline (reference sequence). With 7 bases clipped from V and 3 bases from J, the junction kept 8 bases outside the gene matches. The CDR3 DNA follows: TGTGCCAGCAATCCCCTCGGACTAGCGGGGGGCTACGAGCAGTACTTC. This codes for CASNPLGLAGGYEQYF.

The J gene is TRBJ2-5, the V gene TRBV27; 11 bases are shared with TRBD1. J gave up 7 bases and V 6 bases, and 13 bases lay outside the gene matches. The CDR3 length is 16 residues. Germline CDR1 is MNHEY and CDR2 is SMNVEV (reference sequence). The CDR3 is CASSPYGQGAFGTQYF. The CDR3 bases are TGTGCCAGCAGCCCCTACGGACAGGGGGCATTTGGGACCCAGTACTTC.

The rearrangement joins TRBV6-5 to TRBJ2-3; TRBD2 matches 12 bases. CDR3 length equals 16 residues. Germline assignment: CDR1 MNHEY and CDR2 SVGAGI. The J segment lost 3 bases and the V segment lost 0 bases, leaving 1 base of the junction unmatched. The CDR3 loop is CASSYSGLAGTDTQYF. The CDR3 nucleotides read TGTGCCAGCAGTTACTCTGGACTAGCGGGAACAGATACGCAGTATTTT.

The CDR3 region is CATSGGQGSYEQYF. The CDR3 region has the DNA TGTGCCACCAGCGGAGGGCAGGGGTCATACGAGCAGTACTTC. The chain uses TRBV15 and TRBJ2-7; D is tentatively TRBD1 or TRBD2 (6 bases each). Germline V gene lookup returns CDR1 LNHNV and CDR2 YYDKDF (reference sequence). The CDR3 loop spans 14 amino acids. Trimming stripped 5 bases from V and 4 bases from J, with 15 bases between.

V and J are TRBV6-5 and TRBJ2-3, with D perhaps matching TRBD2 (7 bases). V shed 8 bases and J shed 2 bases, with 14 bases lying between them. Germline V gene lookup returns CDR1 MNHEY and CDR2 SVGAGI. This CDR3 is 14 amino acids long. For the CDR3, the DNA is TGTGCCAGCGCCGGGGGGCAGAACACAGATACGCAGTATTTT. Residues: CASAGGQNTDTQYF.

For the CDR3, the DNA is TGTGCCAGCAGTATGGTTAATATACGGGTGAAGAACACTGAAGCTTTCTTT. Encoded protein: CASSMVNIRVKNTEAFF. The chain carries TRBV28 and TRBJ1-1, with D uncertain. The CDR3 is 17 residues long. Trimming pared 5 bases from V and 1 base from J, leaving 20 bases between. The germline CDR1 and CDR2 sequences are MDHEN and SYDVKM.

CDR3 sequence: CASSESWTSAYEQYF. For the CDR3, the DNA is TGTGCCAGCAGTGAATCATGGACTAGCGCCTACGAGCAGTACTTC. The rearrangement uses TRBV25-1 and TRBJ2-7; 9 bases are a match to TRBD2. The J segment lost 2 bases and the V segment lost 1 base, leaving 3 bases of the junction unmatched. CDR3 length: 15 amino acids. CDR1 is MGHDK and CDR2 is SYGVNS in the germline V gene.

The chain combines TRBV5-1 with TRBJ2-4; 7 bases agree with TRBD1. The CDR3 length is 15 residues. The ends lost 2 bases at V and 3 bases at J; junction bases unmatched: 5. CDR1 SGHRS and CDR2 YFSETQ come from the germline V gene. The CDR3 reads CASSLTGDSKNIQYF. The CDR3 nucleotides read TGCGCCAGCAGCTTAACAGGGGACAGCAAAAACATTCAGTACTTC.

J is TRBJ2-1 and V is TRBV27, with TRBD2 identical over 10 bases. Per germline, CDR1 MNHEY and CDR2 SMNVEV (reference sequence). CDR3 length: 17 amino acids. The ends lost 4 bases at V and 4 bases at J; junction bases unmatched: 10. The CDR3 is CASSSRETSGKYNEQFF. In nucleotides, the CDR3 is TGTGCCAGCAGTTCCCGAGAAACTAGCGGGAAGTACAATGAGCAGTTCTTC.

The chain's CDR3 is CASSFAGQANTEAFF. CDR3 DNA: TGTGCCAGCAGCTTTGCCGGACAGGCGAACACTGAAGCTTTCTTT. The chain carries TRBV7-8 and TRBJ1-1, with TRBD1 matching 7 bases. The trim removed 3 bases at V and 1 base at J, leaving 5 bases unmatched. CDR3 length: 15 amino acids. Germline values: CDR1 SGHVS, CDR2 FQNEAQ.

V usage is TRBV28 and J usage is TRBJ1-5; D possibly corresponds to TRBD1 (5 bases). Germline V lookup: CDR1 MDHEN, CDR2 SYDVKM. V lost 5 bases, J lost 3 bases, and 14 bases lay in between. This CDR3 region has 15 residues. CDR3 protein: CASSGRRQHNQPQHF. DNA of the CDR3: TGTGCCAGCAGTGGCCGGCGACAGCACAATCAGCCCCAGCATTTT.

V and J are TRBV12-2 and TRBJ1-3. TRBV12-2 is termed a pseudogene. This CDR3 contains 18 residues. This chain's CDR3 is CASRLRFGGECSGNTIYF. CDR3 sequence (DNA): TGTGCAAGTCGCTTAAGGTTCGGGGGGGAATGCTCTGGAAACACCATATATTTT.

The chain couples TRBV18 to TRBJ2-1, with 7 nucleotides matching TRBD1. Germline V lookup: CDR1 KGHSH, CDR2 LQKENI. CDR3 size: 17 residues. V dropped 2 bases and J dropped 5; count of bases not matched to a gene: 12. This chain's CDR3 is CASSPSLTGILDNEQFF. The DNA of the CDR3 is TGTGCCAGCTCACCATCCTTGACAGGGATCCTAGACAATGAGCAGTTCTTC.

V and J are TRBV27 and TRBJ1-5; D may be TRBD1 (6 bases). The CDR3 extends over 14 amino acids. V was cut by 3 bases and J by 3 bases, with 9 bases left in between. CDR1 and CDR2 (germline): MNHEY, SMNVEV (reference sequence). The CDR3: CASSLDSPNQPQHF. DNA for the CDR3: TGTGCCAGCAGTTTGGACAGCCCCAATCAGCCCCAGCATTTT.

The chain uses TRBV2 and TRBJ1-2, with 9 bases fitting TRBD1. The germline V gene has CDR1 SNHLY and CDR2 FYNNEI. V lost 6 bases, J lost 1 base, and 12 bases stayed unmatched. The CDR3 runs to 17 residues. CDR3 protein: CASRAGTGSVNNYGYTF. In DNA form, the CDR3 reads TGTGCCAGCAGAGCCGGGACAGGGTCAGTGAATAACTATGGCTACACCTTC.